Listed below are T cell receptor beta chains from one sample, sequenced in a study of T cells after yellow fever vaccination. From the 5' RACE reads, TCRdb called clonotypes with MiXCR, one entry per CDR3 protein. The sample includes some 500,000 distinct CDR3 sequences, 13% of them seen just once. Sequenced material: PBMCs, taken on the day of the yellow fever booster vaccination. These receptor sequences come from a man aged 25-45 years who received the YFV17D yellow fever vaccine. The CDR3 runs from the conserved cysteine through the conserved F or W. Fields, in order: V gene, J gene, clone size, D gene, CDR3 protein, CDR3 DNA. A D gene is named only where the DNA matches it firmly. Expanded clones get a size class; other rows say once, few or many, or leave the size out.

V gene: TRBV4-1; J gene: TRBJ2-4; clone size: few; D gene: -; CDR3 protein: CASSQTTTSLAKNIQYF; CDR3 DNA: TGCGCCAGCAGCCAGACGACAACATCGCTAGCCAAAAACATTCAGTACTTC
V gene: TRBV9; J gene: TRBJ2-2; clone size: -; D gene: -; CDR3 protein: CASSVVGAGLRTGELFF; CDR3 DNA: TGTGCCAGCAGCGTAGTGGGGGCAGGCTTGAGGACCGGGGAGCTGTTTTTT
V gene: TRBV20-1; J gene: TRBJ2-3; clone size: few; D gene: -; CDR3 protein: CSARSGGTDTQYF; CDR3 DNA: TGCAGTGCTAGGTCGGGGGGCACAGATACGCAGTATTTT
V gene: TRBV14; J gene: TRBJ2-5; clone size: -; D gene: -; CDR3 protein: CASSQVSGRETQYF; CDR3 DNA: TGTGCCAGCAGCCAAGTGTCCGGAAGGGAGACCCAGTACTTC
V gene: TRBV11-3; J gene: TRBJ1-1; clone size: many; D gene: -; CDR3 protein: CASSRGKNTEAFF; CDR3 DNA: TGTGCCAGCAGCAGGGGGAAGAACACTGAAGCTTTCTTT
V gene: TRBV27; J gene: TRBJ2-5; clone size: few; D gene: TRBD2; CDR3 protein: CASRRLAGIVEETQYF; CDR3 DNA: TGTGCCAGCAGGCGACTAGCGGGAATAGTTGAAGAGACCCAGTACTTC
V gene: TRBV2; J gene: TRBJ1-2; clone size: -; D gene: -; CDR3 protein: CASSVGGAANYGYTF; CDR3 DNA: TGTGCCAGCAGTGTAGGAGGGGCCGCTAACTATGGCTACACCTTC
V gene: TRBV6-1; J gene: TRBJ2-1; clone size: few; D gene: -; CDR3 protein: CASRSLVSINNEQFF; CDR3 DNA: TGTGCCAGCCGAAGCCTGGTCAGCATCAACAATGAGCAGTTCTTC
V gene: TRBV7-8; J gene: TRBJ2-5; clone size: -; D gene: TRBD1; CDR3 protein: CASILQQGAETQYF; CDR3 DNA: TGTGCCAGCATCCTTCAGCAGGGGGCGGAGACCCAGTACTTC
V gene: TRBV5-1; J gene: TRBJ2-7; clone size: -; D gene: TRBD2; CDR3 protein: CASSLTSASYEQYF; CDR3 DNA: TGCGCCAGCAGCCTAACTAGCGCCTCCTACGAGCAGTACTTC
V gene: TRBV7-2; J gene: TRBJ2-7; clone size: -; D gene: TRBD2; CDR3 protein: CASRAFSGSVYEQYF; CDR3 DNA: TGTGCCAGCAGGGCCTTTAGCGGGAGTGTGTACGAGCAGTACTTC
V gene: TRBV20-1; J gene: TRBJ2-5; clone size: -; D gene: -; CDR3 protein: CSARATRVRDRETQYF; CDR3 DNA: TGCAGTGCTAGAGCCACCCGGGTTAGAGATAGGGAGACCCAGTACTTC
V gene: TRBV28; J gene: TRBJ1-2; clone size: many; D gene: -; CDR3 protein: CASRRGGAGDGYTF; CDR3 DNA: TGTGCCAGCCGCCGGGGGGGGGCCGGTGATGGCTACACCTTC
V gene: TRBV6-5; J gene: TRBJ2-3; clone size: few; D gene: -; CDR3 protein: CASSYSRRDGNTQYF; CDR3 DNA: TGTGCCAGCAGTTACTCGAGGCGGGACGGCAATACGCAGTATTTT
V gene: TRBV12-3/TRBV12-4; J gene: TRBJ1-3; clone size: few; D gene: -; CDR3 protein: CASSGWMAGNTIYF; CDR3 DNA: TGTGCCAGCAGTGGATGGATGGCTGGAAACACCATATATTTT
V gene: TRBV5-1; J gene: TRBJ2-3; clone size: few; D gene: TRBD2; CDR3 protein: CASSRVSGRGDTQYF; CDR3 DNA: TGCGCCAGCAGCCGCGTAAGCGGGAGAGGAGATACGCAGTATTTT
V gene: TRBV12-3/TRBV12-4; J gene: TRBJ1-1; clone size: -; D gene: TRBD1; CDR3 protein: CASNQGQLTNTEAFF; CDR3 DNA: TGTGCCAGCAACCAGGGACAGCTTACGAACACTGAAGCTTTCTTT
V gene: TRBV1; J gene: TRBJ2-1; clone size: -; D gene: -; CDR3 protein: CTSSQQGDVSYNEQFF; CDR3 DNA: TGCACCAGCAGCCAACAGGGAGATGTCTCCTACAATGAGCAGTTCTTC
V gene: TRBV5-1; J gene: TRBJ1-1; clone size: -; D gene: -; CDR3 protein: CASSARTWNTEAFF; CDR3 DNA: TGCGCCAGCAGCGCCCGAACTTGGAACACTGAAGCTTTCTTT
V gene: TRBV10-3; J gene: TRBJ2-5; clone size: -; D gene: TRBD2; CDR3 protein: CAISGNAGGPGETQYF; CDR3 DNA: TGTGCCATCAGTGGAAACGCGGGAGGGCCGGGAGAGACCCAGTACTTC
V gene: TRBV29-1; J gene: TRBJ2-4; clone size: few; D gene: -; CDR3 protein: CSVRVPGVVKNIQYF; CDR3 DNA: TGCAGCGTTAGGGTTCCGGGAGTGGTCAAAAACATTCAGTACTTC
V gene: TRBV5-1; J gene: TRBJ2-7; clone size: once; D gene: -; CDR3 protein: CASRGTEPYEQYF; CDR3 DNA: TGCGCCAGCCGTGGGACTGAACCCTACGAGCAGTACTTC
V gene: TRBV7-3; J gene: TRBJ1-1; clone size: few; D gene: TRBD1; CDR3 protein: CASSATGAEAFF; CDR3 DNA: TGTGCCAGCAGCGCGACAGGGGCTGAAGCTTTCTTT
V gene: TRBV6-5; J gene: TRBJ2-5; clone size: -; D gene: -; CDR3 protein: CASSFFIPRVLETQYF; CDR3 DNA: TGTGCCAGCAGTTTCTTTATACCCCGGGTCCTGGAGACCCAGTACTTC
V gene: TRBV12-3/TRBV12-4; J gene: TRBJ2-3; clone size: -; D gene: TRBD2; CDR3 protein: CASSFRTSGNTDTQYF; CDR3 DNA: TGTGCCAGCAGTTTTAGGACTAGCGGAAACACAGATACGCAGTATTTT
V gene: TRBV24-1; J gene: TRBJ1-2; clone size: -; D gene: -; CDR3 protein: CATSGQGWHGYTF; CDR3 DNA: TGTGCCACCAGTGGGCAGGGATGGCATGGCTACACCTTC
V gene: TRBV9; J gene: TRBJ1-2; clone size: many; D gene: -; CDR3 protein: CASSVGEANYGYTF; CDR3 DNA: TGTGCCAGCAGCGTAGGGGAAGCTAACTATGGCTACACCTTC
V gene: TRBV7-2; J gene: TRBJ2-1; clone size: -; D gene: -; CDR3 protein: CASSLAGGQGEEQFF; CDR3 DNA: TGTGCCAGCAGCTTAGCCGGGGGACAAGGTGAGGAGCAGTTCTTC
V gene: TRBV7-2; J gene: TRBJ2-7; clone size: -; D gene: TRBD1; CDR3 protein: CASSYRGITYEQYF; CDR3 DNA: TGTGCCAGCAGCTACAGGGGTATAACCTACGAGCAGTACTTC
V gene: TRBV11-3; J gene: TRBJ2-1; clone size: once; D gene: TRBD2; CDR3 protein: CASSTSGEQFF; CDR3 DNA: TGTGCCAGCAGTACTAGCGGTGAGCAGTTCTTC
V gene: TRBV20-1; J gene: TRBJ2-7; clone size: -; D gene: -; CDR3 protein: CSARDPRIATKQYF; CDR3 DNA: TGCAGTGCTAGAGATCCCAGGATTGCTACGAAGCAGTACTTC
V gene: TRBV6-1; J gene: TRBJ2-2; clone size: -; D gene: -; CDR3 protein: CASSINPQNTGELFF; CDR3 DNA: TGTGCCAGCAGTATTAATCCCCAAAACACCGGGGAGCTGTTTTTT
V gene: TRBV6-1; J gene: TRBJ2-5; clone size: few; D gene: -; CDR3 protein: CASSEPGRGHETQYF; CDR3 DNA: TGTGCCAGCAGTGAACCAGGGAGGGGGCATGAGACCCAGTACTTC
V gene: TRBV9; J gene: TRBJ2-1; clone size: -; D gene: TRBD2; CDR3 protein: CASSVLASGRGHEQFF; CDR3 DNA: TGTGCCAGCAGCGTATTGGCAAGCGGGAGAGGGCATGAGCAGTTCTTC
V gene: TRBV15; J gene: TRBJ1-6; clone size: few; D gene: TRBD1; CDR3 protein: CATSRTGGFGNSPLHF; CDR3 DNA: TGTGCCACCAGCAGAACAGGGGGTTTTGGTAATTCACCCCTCCACTTT
V gene: TRBV24-1; J gene: TRBJ2-1; clone size: few; D gene: TRBD1; CDR3 protein: CATSDVGTGIREQFF; CDR3 DNA: TGTGCCACCAGTGATGTTGGGACAGGGATACGTGAGCAGTTCTTC
V gene: TRBV29-1; J gene: TRBJ2-7; clone size: few; D gene: -; CDR3 protein: CSVRTSYEQYF; CDR3 DNA: TGCAGCGTCCGCACCTCCTACGAGCAGTACTTC
V gene: TRBV10-3; J gene: TRBJ2-7; clone size: few; D gene: -; CDR3 protein: CAISERSPESGEQYF; CDR3 DNA: TGTGCCATCAGTGAGCGGAGCCCTGAAAGTGGAGAGCAGTACTTC
V gene: TRBV9; J gene: TRBJ1-1; clone size: few; D gene: -; CDR3 protein: CASSAGDTANTEAFF; CDR3 DNA: TGTGCCAGCAGCGCGGGGGACACAGCGAACACTGAAGCTTTCTTT
V gene: TRBV7-8; J gene: TRBJ1-3; clone size: -; D gene: -; CDR3 protein: CASSPVGFPGNTIYF; CDR3 DNA: TGTGCCAGCAGTCCTGTCGGGTTTCCTGGAAACACCATATATTTT
V gene: TRBV9; J gene: TRBJ2-2; clone size: -; D gene: -; CDR3 protein: CASSVRSGPNTGELFF; CDR3 DNA: TGTGCCAGCAGCGTACGGAGCGGCCCGAACACCGGGGAGCTGTTTTTT
V gene: TRBV10-3; J gene: TRBJ2-1; clone size: few; D gene: TRBD2; CDR3 protein: CAISDLAGAGYNEQFF; CDR3 DNA: TGTGCCATCAGTGATCTAGCGGGAGCTGGTTACAATGAGCAGTTCTTC
V gene: TRBV27; J gene: TRBJ2-1; clone size: many; D gene: TRBD2; CDR3 protein: CASSIGYVGGDEQFF; CDR3 DNA: TGTGCCAGCAGTATCGGGTACGTCGGGGGGGATGAGCAGTTCTTC
V gene: TRBV7-2; J gene: TRBJ1-2; clone size: -; D gene: -; CDR3 protein: CASTGTSGYTF; CDR3 DNA: TGTGCCAGCACGGGGACATCTGGCTACACCTTC
V gene: TRBV27; J gene: TRBJ2-5; clone size: few; D gene: -; CDR3 protein: CASSSGGRETQYF; CDR3 DNA: TGTGCCAGCAGTTCAGGGGGGAGAGAGACCCAGTACTTC
V gene: TRBV7-6; J gene: TRBJ2-3; clone size: many; D gene: TRBD2; CDR3 protein: CASSLGGVGTDTQYF; CDR3 DNA: TGTGCCAGCAGTTTGGGGGGGGTAGGCACAGATACGCAGTATTTT
V gene: TRBV7-2; J gene: TRBJ1-6; clone size: few; D gene: -; CDR3 protein: CASSPIGDGAPLHF; CDR3 DNA: TGTGCCAGCAGCCCCATTGGGGACGGGGCACCCCTCCACTTT
V gene: TRBV12-3/TRBV12-4; J gene: TRBJ1-4; clone size: -; D gene: -; CDR3 protein: CVSSLSSAGEKLFF; CDR3 DNA: TGTGTCAGCAGTTTATCGTCCGCGGGTGAAAAACTGTTTTTT
V gene: TRBV5-1; J gene: TRBJ2-1; clone size: few; D gene: -; CDR3 protein: CASSLGNPYNEQFF; CDR3 DNA: TGCGCCAGCAGTCTGGGGAACCCCTATAATGAGCAGTTCTTC
V gene: TRBV12-3/TRBV12-4; J gene: TRBJ1-1; clone size: few; D gene: TRBD1; CDR3 protein: CATRTGRTAEAFF; CDR3 DNA: TGTGCCACCCGGACAGGAAGGACCGCTGAAGCTTTCTTT
V gene: TRBV21-1; J gene: TRBJ2-2; clone size: -; D gene: -; CDR3 protein: CARCRGSNTGELFF; CDR3 DNA: TGTGCCAGATGCCGGGGCTCGAACACCGGGGAGCTGTTTTTT
V gene: TRBV27; J gene: TRBJ2-7; clone size: -; D gene: -; CDR3 protein: CASSSQDSNSYEQYF; CDR3 DNA: TGTGCCAGCAGTTCTCAGGACAGCAACTCCTACGAGCAGTACTTC
V gene: TRBV7-2; J gene: TRBJ2-1; clone size: few; D gene: TRBD2; CDR3 protein: CASPTAGGPAHNEQFF; CDR3 DNA: TGTGCCAGCCCCACAGCGGGAGGGCCAGCCCACAATGAGCAGTTCTTC
V gene: TRBV12-3/TRBV12-4; J gene: TRBJ2-1; clone size: few; D gene: -; CDR3 protein: CASSHRRLAWLNNEQFF; CDR3 DNA: TGTGCCAGCAGTCACCGCCGGCTAGCGTGGCTGAACAATGAGCAGTTCTTC
V gene: TRBV7-2; J gene: TRBJ2-5; clone size: few; D gene: -; CDR3 protein: CASSSLGVGGTQYF; CDR3 DNA: TGTGCCAGCAGCTCACTTGGGGTGGGGGGGACCCAGTACTTC
V gene: TRBV20-1; J gene: TRBJ2-1; clone size: few; D gene: -; CDR3 protein: CSARAHRQSSYNEQFF; CDR3 DNA: TGCAGTGCTAGAGCCCATCGGCAGAGCTCCTACAATGAGCAGTTCTTC